This T cell receptor beta chain was identified during a study of T cell changes during pregnancy in multiple sclerosis. Repertoires were generated with immunoSEQ multiplex PCR, while TCRdb's copy carries only in-frame clones and drops some. Of fewer than 45,000 clones in the sample, 75% to 95% were seen once. Trimming stripped 0 bases from V and 0 bases from J, with 12 bases between. Germline loops: CDR1 SGHRS, CDR2 YFSETQ. CDR3 size: 16 residues. V usage is TRBV5-1 and J usage is TRBJ1-1; D gene ambiguous. This specimen was CD4+ T cells from peripheral blood mononuclear cells, taken in the second trimester of pregnancy. This sequence was found in a female donor in good health, enrolled as a control in a pregnancy study. CDR3 nucleotide sequence: TGCGCCAGCAGCTTGGTGGGCAGACCAATGAACACTGAAGCTTTCTTT. The encoded protein is CASSLVGRPMNTEAFF.